This T cell receptor beta chain appears in the sequencing data of a study of cytomegalovirus exposure and HLA in healthy donors. Study-wide results and limits: For most TCR beta V segments, an earlier analysis put the productive rate at about 90% or about 30% of the time.

The primer mix had 60 Vbeta and 13 Jbeta primers. Produced via immunoSEQ multiplex PCR; TCRdb's table is partial and in-frame only. This sample's clone table lists tens of thousands of clones. As for this clone: Its antigen is currently unknown.

CDR1 is SQVTM, CDR2 ANQGSEA, per germline. Deletions cut 0 bases from V and 3 bases from J, with 9 bases between. There are 13 residues in the CDR3. The source material was PBMCs. This chain joins TRBV29-1 and TRBJ2-7; D perhaps matches TRBD2 (5 bases). The receptor comes from a man aged 35-49 years in good health and CMV-seronegative. The CDR3 protein is CSVEELGNYEQYF. For the CDR3, the DNA is TGCAGCGTTGAAGAACTCGGGAACTACGAGCAGTACTTC.